This TCR beta chain is drawn from a study of T-cell memory formation after mild COVID-19. Study-wide background: Across donors, TCR clusters were largely donor specific. Study-wide findings and caveats: Pre-infection memory carried some responding clones, suggesting that cross-reactive memory joined. Clones shrinking between day 15 and 85 showed a balanced CD4/CD8 split, and those that grew later tilted toward CD4+. For second-wave clones that peaked at day 37, SARS-CoV-2 specificity went unverified.

The CDR3 runs 14 residues. Trimming shortened V by 3 bases and J by 2 bases, and 10 bases separated the two germline ends. Germline V gene lookup returns CDR1 LGHDT and CDR2 YNNKEL (reference sequence). TCRdb re-derived calls from the 5' RACE reads in MiXCR, one entry per CDR3 protein. The data show fewer than 140,000 distinct CDR3 sequences, about 17% seen once. This clonotype was recorded at least ten times. Its antigen is as yet unknown. The chain links TRBV3-1 to TRBJ2-5; D could derive from TRBD1 or TRBD2 (5 bases each). Source material: PBMCs or a T cell subset sorted from them (not recorded which). This sequence was found in an adult woman who had mild COVID-19 (a few samples of this study predate the infection). Cell type and time point are not known. The CDR3 nucleotides read TGTGCCAGCAGCCACCGGGACGGGCAAGAGACCCAGTACTTC. It codes for CASSHRDGQETQYF.